These T cell receptor beta chains were read from a single sample in a study of T-cell memory formation after mild COVID-19. A single record per CDR3 protein comes from TCRdb applying MiXCR to the 5' RACE reads. The table includes approximately 340,000 distinct CDR3 sequences, less than 20% detected once. The sequencing input was PBMCs or a T cell subset sorted from them (not recorded which). The receptors shown here come from a young man who had mild COVID-19 (a few samples of this study predate the infection). Cell type and time point are not known. Both conserved end residues are part of each CDR3. The order of the fields is D gene, clone size, V gene, J gene, CDR3 DNA, CDR3 protein. The D gene is left open where the match is weak. Clone size appears in some rows only: once, few, many, or a class for an expanded clone.

NA	NA	TRBV7-2	TRBJ1-2	TGTGCCAGCAGCCCAACCCGGCTCTATGGCTACACCTTC	CASSPTRLYGYTF
TRBD1	NA	TRBV27	TRBJ2-7	TGTGCCAGCAGTTTATGGAAGACAGGGGGCGGCGAGCAGTACTTC	CASSLWKTGGGEQYF
NA	few	TRBV3-1	TRBJ2-1	TGTGCCAGCAGCCAGCAGGCCTCCTACAATGAGCAGTTCTTC	CASSQQASYNEQFF
NA	many	TRBV20-1	TRBJ2-5	TGCAGTGCTAATAAGGGACGGAACCAAGAGACCCAGTACTTC	CSANKGRNQETQYF
TRBD1	few	TRBV2	TRBJ2-5	TGTGCCAGCAGCACACTGACAGGGGCCGGGGAGACCCAGTACTTC	CASSTLTGAGETQYF
TRBD1	few	TRBV12-3/TRBV12-4	TRBJ2-3	TGTGCCAGCAGTTCCCAGGGGGCTGCAGATACGCAGTATTTT	CASSSQGAADTQYF
NA	many	TRBV10-3	TRBJ2-3	TGTGCCATCAGTGAAGGTCGGCAGAGAAGCACAGATACGCAGTATTTT	CAISEGRQRSTDTQYF
TRBD2	NA	TRBV6-1	TRBJ2-3	TGTGCCGGGGGGGTTGGGCTCCGCACAGATACGCAGTATTTT	CAGGVGLRTDTQYF
NA	many	TRBV2	TRBJ2-2	TGTGCCAGCAGTGCAGGGGAAACCGGGGAGCTGTTTTTT	CASSAGETGELFF
NA	NA	TRBV6-2/TRBV6-3	TRBJ1-1	TGTGCCAGCAGTGCCAGGGAAGGCACTGAAGCTTTCTTT	CASSAREGTEAFF
NA	NA	TRBV5-6	TRBJ2-5	TGTGCCAGCAGCTTGGACCGGGTTGGGACCCAGTACTTC	CASSLDRVGTQYF
NA	few	TRBV20-1	TRBJ1-5	TGCAGTGCTAGAGATTTTCGCAGGGGTGATGGGGGCAATCAGCCCCAGCATTTT	CSARDFRRGDGGNQPQHF
TRBD1	few	TRBV6-2/TRBV6-3	TRBJ2-3	TGTGCCAGCAGGATTGGACAGGGTTCAACGCAGTATTTT	CASRIGQGSTQYF
NA	many	TRBV15	TRBJ2-7	TGTGCCACCAGCAGAGATACGAAGGGGGATGTCTCCTACGAGCAGTACTTC	CATSRDTKGDVSYEQYF
NA	few	TRBV20-1	TRBJ1-5	TGCAGTGCTGGTGTGAACCAGCCCCAGCATTTT	CSAGVNQPQHF
NA	NA	TRBV7-9	TRBJ1-2	TGTGCCAGCAGCGCTAGATATGGCTACACCTTC	CASSARYGYTF
NA	NA	TRBV7-2	TRBJ2-1	TGTGCCAGCAGCTTTACTTCGGGGAATGAGCAGTTCTTC	CASSFTSGNEQFF
TRBD1	few	TRBV12-3/TRBV12-4	TRBJ1-6	TGTGCCAGCAGTTTCCGGGACAGAAATTCACCCCTCCACTTT	CASSFRDRNSPLHF
TRBD1	NA	TRBV5-1	TRBJ2-1	TGCGCCAGCAGCTTGGGGGACAGGGATAATAATGAGCAGTTCTTC	CASSLGDRDNNEQFF
NA	NA	TRBV12-3/TRBV12-4	TRBJ1-1	TGTGCCAGCAGTGAGGGACGGTGGAACACTGAAGCTTTCTTT	CASSEGRWNTEAFF
NA	few	TRBV7-7	TRBJ2-7	TGTGCCAGCAGCTCAGGCTCTGGGCCGGCCTACGAGCAGTACTTC	CASSSGSGPAYEQYF
NA	many	TRBV4-1	TRBJ2-1	TGCGCCAGCAGCCAAGATCGGAGCAATGAGCAGTTCTTC	CASSQDRSNEQFF
TRBD2	many	TRBV5-1	TRBJ2-3	TGCGCCAGCAGCTTGGCGGCGGGGGGGCAAGCAGATACGCAGTATTTT	CASSLAAGGQADTQYF
NA	NA	TRBV19	TRBJ1-6	TGTGCCAGTAGCTCGACAGGTTGGGGTTCACCCCTCCACTTT	CASSSTGWGSPLHF
TRBD1	many	TRBV19	TRBJ1-1	TGTGCCAGTAGCCCGACAGGGCCGAACACTGAAGCTTTCTTT	CASSPTGPNTEAFF
NA	NA	TRBV7-9	TRBJ1-1	TGTGCCAGCAGCGCCAAACGGGACGAAGCTTTCTTT	CASSAKRDEAFF
NA	NA	TRBV6-2/TRBV6-3	TRBJ1-3	TGTGCCAGCAGTTACTCGACGCCGCAGGATTACTCTGGAAACACCATATATTTT	CASSYSTPQDYSGNTIYF
NA	few	TRBV7-9	TRBJ1-2	TGTGCCAGCAGTCCGGACAGCACCTACTATGGCTACACCTTC	CASSPDSTYYGYTF
NA	few	TRBV2	TRBJ1-5	TGTGCCAGCCGTGGAGGGACGGTAAATCAGCCCCAGCATTTT	CASRGGTVNQPQHF
NA	few	TRBV7-2	TRBJ2-5	TGTGCCAGCAGCCTAACTAGGGAACAAGAGACCCAGTACTTC	CASSLTREQETQYF
NA	NA	TRBV3-1	TRBJ2-1	TGTGCCAGCAGCCCGTCAACAGGGTTAAATGAGCAGTTCTTC	CASSPSTGLNEQFF
NA	NA	TRBV7-9	TRBJ2-4	TGTGCCAGCAGCTCCGTCCGGGCCAAAAACATTCAGTACTTC	CASSSVRAKNIQYF
TRBD1	NA	TRBV24-1	TRBJ2-5	TGTGCCACCAGTGATCTCCCTGGACAGGGTCCGGGAGAGACCCAGTACTTC	CATSDLPGQGPGETQYF
TRBD2	NA	TRBV5-1	TRBJ2-2	TGCGCCAGCAGCTTAGCGGGGGTAAAGACCGGGGAGCTGTTTTTT	CASSLAGVKTGELFF